Listed below are T cell receptor beta chains from one sample, sequenced in a study of cytomegalovirus exposure and HLA in healthy donors. The table came from immunoSEQ multiplex PCR; TCRdb's copy has only in-frame clones and leaves some out. Of more than 140,000 clones listed, approximately 82% are singletons. The specimen was PBMCs. All receptors come from a woman in her thirties or forties in good health and CMV-seronegative. CDR3s leave out the opening cysteine and the closing phenylalanine or tryptophan.

V: TRBV6-4
J: TRBJ1-4
CDR3: ASSNLQGEKLF

V: TRBV11-3
J: TRBJ2-1
CDR3: ASSREGLAGDEQF

V: TRBV7-9
J: TRBJ2-1
CDR3: ASSLGLAGAIGNKQF

V: TRBV10-2
J: TRBJ2-2
CDR3: ASSAGVRKTGELF

V: TRBV6-1
J: -
CDR3: ASRESYEQY

V: TRBV19
J: TRBJ2-7
CDR3: ASRLKSTSYDEQY

V: TRBV5-6
J: TRBJ1-6
CDR3: ASSLADSPLH

V: TRBV10-3
J: -
CDR3: AITMGQQVSYEQY

V: TRBV5-4
J: TRBJ1-4
CDR3: ASSRGQGNEKLF

V: TRBV5-6
J: TRBJ2-1
CDR3: ASSLGATGSNF

V: TRBV4-1
J: TRBJ1-1
CDR3: ASSQEDRPDWGAF

V: TRBV27
J: TRBJ1-1
CDR3: ASSPPPDRGWNTEAF

V: TRBV6-1
J: TRBJ2-7
CDR3: ASSNQGFSEQY

V: TRBV13
J: TRBJ1-1
CDR3: ASSVTPGGGTEAF

V: TRBV27
J: TRBJ2-7
CDR3: ASQTRDRVPYEQY

V: TRBV10-1
J: TRBJ2-1
CDR3: ASSDYEQF

V: TRBV18
J: TRBJ2-1
CDR3: ASSRRQGRDGNEQF